This TCR beta chain was retrieved from a study of cytomegalovirus exposure and HLA in healthy donors (dated by TCRdb to 2015 to 2018). Regarding the complete study: According to an earlier analysis of 587 of the donors, 150 million to 200 million T cells yielded 90 million to 140 million unique TCR beta sequences and about 300 Gb of sequence data. The study aimed to test whether signatures of past pathogen exposure could be identified by cataloging public T cell receptors. High-throughput TCR immunosequencing, statistical association of individual TCRs with disease status, and machine learning were combined to predict cytomegalovirus infection status. The genetic ancestry cluster associated with self-reported Caucasian donors included roughly 84% of the 398 genotyped donors. All discovery cohort repertoires had been generated on a single sequencing platform. A separate validation cohort of roughly 130 different subjects was used in addition to the roughly 670-subject first cohort. In a later analysis, previously published TCR beta repertoires from 550 to 700 donors were re-analyzed and high-resolution HLA genotyping was added so that TCR occurrence patterns could be studied. Across some 400 genotyped donors of the cohort, an average of roughly 250,000 unique TCR beta nucleotide sequences per donor were sequenced, and 15% to 20% of those sequences were non-productive. An early release that covered 640 HLA-typed donors contained around 300 gigabases of sequencing data and around 80 million unique TCR sequences. A later genetic analysis took genome-wide SNP genotypes for about 65% of the 666 donors and used that subset as a discovery cohort. To decide whether each TCR beta V gene segment behaved as functional or pseudogenic, an earlier analysis of some 540 of the donors relied on high-throughput TCR beta sequencing. Both class I and class II loci were covered by HLA typing, at four-digit resolution. The T cell repertoires of several hundred subjects were profiled by immunosequencing and related to cytomegalovirus serostatus. Donor age, sex, ethnicity and CMV serostatus were compiled together with the repertoire data. About five DR-DQ haplotypes were treated as single units for association and clustering because of strong linkage in the cohort. The later analysis used no new phenotypic data to find candidate immune exposures, relying instead on TCR beta sequences and their occurrence across donors. The number of typed donors differed by locus: 629-630 for A, B, C, DRB1 and DQB1; about 520 for DQA1; about 600 for DPA1; and around 490 for DPB1.

In total, just over 650 healthy bone marrow donors made up the cohort. Cohort members were all nominally healthy when sampled, although unrecorded immune exposures were likely present. The donor tested CMV seropositive, placing the donor among the approximately 290 seropositive members of the cohort. Each donor provided a peripheral blood sample, and peripheral blood mononuclear cells were used for TCR beta sequencing. The Qiagen DNeasy Blood Extraction Kit was used to extract genomic DNA from the blood cell samples. General conclusions and limits of the study: It was suggested by the authors that the approach could potentially be generalized to other disease states and immunological phenotypes. The study listed 150 to 200 TCR beta chains as associated with cytomegalovirus. A later analysis reported that several top co-occurrence clusters appeared linked to parvovirus B19, influenza, CMV and Epstein-Barr virus. The presence/absence analyses assumed that sequencing depth was roughly uniform across donors, and that assumption may not be true. The cohort was sequenced for TCR beta chains only, and without alpha or paired-chain data the features that could be detected were limited. In both the original and validation cohorts, the classifier was reported to diagnose cytomegalovirus status with high specificity and sensitivity. Assigning TCR associations to individual alleles was difficult when HLA alleles, especially DR and DQ, strongly co-occurred. Because the 87-base-pair reads could not distinguish some IMGT-functional V segments, including TRBV6-2 and TRBV6-3, those segments were excluded. In a later analysis, HLA-associated TCR beta chains were found to be more clonally expanded and to have lower generation probabilities than equally common non-associated chains. While some public TCRs were present in many individuals, most TCR sequences turned up only very rarely across donors. According to a later analysis, TCR association rates differed among HLA loci, with DRB1 alleles showing the most associated TCRs and HLA-C alleles showing the fewest. Because counts were too low, roughly 17 rarely observed V segments, including chromosome 9 orphons, were left out of the earlier analysis of approximately 500 of the donors. In a later genetic analysis, a missense DCLRE1C variant was associated with V-gene and J-gene trimming of TCR beta chains, and the association was replicated in an independent cohort. An earlier analysis of 587 of the donors showed that most TCR beta V segments appeared in productive rearrangements either about 87% or about 30% of the time, which broadly matched IMGT annotations. At a false discovery rate of 0.05, a later analysis linked 15,000 to 20,000 TCR beta sequences to specific HLA alleles. A later genetic analysis reported fewer N-insertions in productive TCRs among donors in an Asian-associated ancestry cluster than the roughly 640-donor mean. Because some donors lacked HLA typing at each locus, the association tests relied only on the typed subset. CMV serostatus was the only immune exposure information available for the cohort. A cluster of highly shared sequence variants was judged likely to be a technical artifact of the sequencing pipeline. A later analysis found that most CMV-associated TCR beta chains appeared HLA-restricted, with HLA associations seemingly driven largely by CMV exposure. A further reported finding was that TCR beta sequences accurately predicted the HLA-A and HLA-B alleles for most subjects in the first cohort. Correlated functional status among segregating V segments might reflect linkage disequilibrium, but an unknown experimental factor could not be ruled out. In vitro tests confirmed that a few of the cytomegalovirus-associated TCR beta chains recognize cytomegalovirus antigens.

The germline V end is reduced by 0 bases and the J end by 3 bases; junction bases left unmatched: 3. Based on the germline V gene, the CDR1 and CDR2 sequences are KGHSH and LQKENI. The CDR3 has 16 amino acids, counting the end cysteine and phenylalanine. Here the CDR3 DNA is all that survives: 48 bases in frame from base 1. Regarding this clone: The clone's antigen remains unknown. Per-nucleotide qualities are absent, and no much larger clonotype sits a single base away.

The library was made by the immunoSEQ multiplex PCR assay. The multiplex PCR relied on a mix of 60 forward primers for TCR Vbeta segments and 13 reverse primers for TCR Jbeta segments. A multiplex PCR assay on genomic DNA amplified the CDR3 region of rearranged TCR beta genes. The Illumina HiSeq System was used to sequence the amplified TCR beta libraries as 87-base-pair reads. As for the authors' bioinformatics: A later analysis counted 75 million to 100 million unique TCR beta chains across the 666 repertoires, and around 9.9 million of these chains were shared by at least two donors. Raw reads were error-corrected and collapsed into unique sequences by a nearest-neighbor algorithm in which closely related sequences were merged to remove PCR and sequencing errors. Alignment of CDR3 sequences to IMGT reference sequences was used to assign V, D and J gene segments. Each retained sequence needed at least a six-nucleotide match to both a V gene segment and a J gene segment. A rearrangement counted as productive if the CDR3 had no stop codons and remained in frame with V and J, and every other rearrangement counted as non-productive. CDR3 was defined by IMGT convention, running from the second conserved V-encoded cysteine to the conserved J-encoded phenylalanine. The earlier analysis of 587 of the donors excluded sequences that lacked an unambiguous match to a single V gene segment. An earlier analysis of several hundred of the donors called V segments functional above 56.7% productive rearrangements and segregating when the between-donor standard deviation exceeded 5%. A statistical classification framework was built to diagnose cytomegalovirus status from the catalog of TCR beta chain sequences. In a later analysis, V and J genes were assigned by comparing TCR nucleotide sequences against IMGT/GENE-DB human TR gene sequences. A later analysis assigned CDR3 sequences and most-parsimonious VDJ recombination scenarios with the TCRdist pipeline. In a later analysis, each TCR beta chain was defined by its CDR3 amino acid sequence together with its V-gene family, and reads lacking a unique V-gene family were excluded. To address suspected cross-contamination and a sequencing artifact, a later analysis removed 550 to 750 highly shared, low-generation-probability nucleotide sequences. In a later analysis, a clonal expansion index for each public chain was calculated from normalized within-repertoire ranks of inferred template counts. Generation probabilities in a later analysis came from a VDJ recombination model fitted to out-of-frame rearrangements, and those results were checked against IGoR. Hypergeometric tests were used in a later analysis to score TCR-TCR, TCR-HLA and TCR-CMV co-occurrence, with a repertoire-size bias correction applied to the TCR pairs. A later analysis estimated false discovery rates by permuting HLA or CMV assignments 20 times. In a later analysis, co-occurring TCRs were grouped with DBSCAN, and TCRdist sequence similarity was added when clustering was performed within HLA-allele-positive subsets. For co-occurrence clustering, repertoires with fewer than 30,000 or more than 120,000 public chains were excluded, along with about five repertoires with anomalous nucleotide sharing. The immuneACCESS repertoire file appears here via TCRdb, limited to in-frame rearrangements. These files lack a portion of the clones; in checked studies, under half of the deficit traces to unresolved V genes, and the cause of the others is not known. The V and J calls and clone size are taken from that table; D and trimming were inferred from the DNA. The sample contains under 150,000 clones, just under 85% of them found a single time. The ten most abundant clones make up about 1.5% of the sample.

Sequencing was done on a sample of PBMCs. The origin of this receptor is a man aged 25-45 years in good health and CMV-seropositive. In this chain, TRBV18 is recombined with TRBJ2-1, with 9 middle bases fitting TRBD2. The CDR3: CASSPPSTSGYNEQFF. The nucleotide sequence reads as follows: TGTGCCAGCTCACCACCATCGACTAGCGGCTACAATGAGCAGTTCTTC.